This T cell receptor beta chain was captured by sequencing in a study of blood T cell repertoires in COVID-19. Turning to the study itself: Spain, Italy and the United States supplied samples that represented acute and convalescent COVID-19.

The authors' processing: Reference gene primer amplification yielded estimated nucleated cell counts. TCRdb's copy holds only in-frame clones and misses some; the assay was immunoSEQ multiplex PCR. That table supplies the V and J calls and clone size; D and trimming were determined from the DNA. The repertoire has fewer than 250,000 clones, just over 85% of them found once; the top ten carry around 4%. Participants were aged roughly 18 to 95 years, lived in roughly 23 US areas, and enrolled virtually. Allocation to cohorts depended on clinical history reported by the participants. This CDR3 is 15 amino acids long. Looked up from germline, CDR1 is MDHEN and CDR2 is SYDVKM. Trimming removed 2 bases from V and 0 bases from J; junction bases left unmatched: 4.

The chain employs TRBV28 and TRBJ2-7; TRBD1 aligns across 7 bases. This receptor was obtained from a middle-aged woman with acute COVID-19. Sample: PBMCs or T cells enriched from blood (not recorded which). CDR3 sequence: CASSLTGTVSYEQYF. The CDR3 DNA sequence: TGTGCCAGCAGTTTAACCGGGACAGTCTCCTACGAGCAGTACTTC.